This T cell receptor beta chain was recorded in a study of cytomegalovirus exposure and HLA in healthy donors. Findings and limits, study-wide: Cytomegalovirus association was listed for approximately 160 TCR beta chains.

The table lists this clone with a few counts. As yet, its antigen is unknown. Method: immunoSEQ multiplex PCR; TCRdb's copy keeps in-frame clones and lacks some. The top ten clones hold under 5% of a sample with roughly 120,000 clones, around 86% of them seen once. The CDR3 is 11 residues long. Germline CDR1 is SQVTM and CDR2 is ANQGSEA. After removal of 7 bases from V and 6 bases from J, the junction contained 2 bases not matched to a gene. The chain couples TRBV29-1 to TRBJ1-2, with 10 bases identical to TRBD1. Sequenced sample: PBMCs. The TCR sequence derives from a young man in good health and CMV-seronegative. The DNA for the CDR3 is TGCAGCGCAGGGACAGGGGATGGCTACACCTTC. Its translation is CSAGTGDGYTF.